This T cell receptor (beta chain) was retrieved from a study of glioma-infiltrating T cells after dendritic cell vaccination. For the study at large: Dendritic cells derived from monocytes and pulsed with autologous tumor lysate formed the vaccine. Whole-study results and caveats: Only a small number of patients had complete blood and tumor samples.

Of note for this clone: The antigen is unknown.

The time point was: after dendritic cell vaccination, including at tumor progression/relapse. Only patients with spare fresh-frozen tumor and over two years of follow-up were included. Using immunoSEQ multiplex PCR, the repertoire was profiled, and TCRdb retains in-frame clones only, with some absent. The sample yields 65,000 to 80,000 clones, 80% to 90% seen once. The sequencing used blood, collected after dendritic cell vaccination. The sequence was collected from a human donor with glioblastoma.

CDR3 sequence: CASSSRQVSTDTQYF. The CDR3, as DNA: TGTGCCAGCAGCTCCCGACAGGTCAGCACAGATACGCAGTATTTT. This chain connects TRBV27 to TRBJ2-3; perhaps TRBD1 as D (6 bases). The CDR3 totals 15 residues. CDR1 is MNHEY, CDR2 SMNVEV, per germline (reference sequence). With 6 bases removed from V and 0 bases from J, the gap between germline ends came to 13 bases.